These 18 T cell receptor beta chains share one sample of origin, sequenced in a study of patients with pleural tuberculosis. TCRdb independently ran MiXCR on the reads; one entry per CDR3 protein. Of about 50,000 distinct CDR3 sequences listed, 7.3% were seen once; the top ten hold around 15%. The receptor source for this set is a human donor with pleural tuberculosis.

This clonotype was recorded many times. The CDR3 protein is CATSRGNSGQETQYF. The CDR3 coding sequence is TGTGCCACCAGCAGAGGGAATAGCGGACAAGAGACCCAGTACTTC. The chain recombines TRBV15 with TRBJ2-5, with D possibly TRBD2 on 6 matching bases. The V gene's germline CDR1 is LNHNV and CDR2 YYDKDF (reference sequence). The V and J ends lost 1 base and 2 bases respectively, with 11 bases between them. The CDR3 contains 15 residues.

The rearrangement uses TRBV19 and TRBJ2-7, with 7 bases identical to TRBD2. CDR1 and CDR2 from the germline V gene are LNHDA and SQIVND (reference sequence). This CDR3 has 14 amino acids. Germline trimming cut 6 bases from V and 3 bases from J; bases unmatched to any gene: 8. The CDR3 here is CASSELAVGYEQYF. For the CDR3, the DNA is TGTGCCAGTAGCGAGCTAGCGGTTGGCTACGAGCAGTACTTC.

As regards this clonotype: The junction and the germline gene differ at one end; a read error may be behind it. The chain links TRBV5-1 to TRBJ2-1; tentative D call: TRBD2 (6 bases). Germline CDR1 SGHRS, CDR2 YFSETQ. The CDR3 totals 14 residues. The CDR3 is CASSITSSYDEQFF. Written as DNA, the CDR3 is TGCGCCAGCAGTATTACTAGCTCCTACGATGAGCAGTTCTTC.

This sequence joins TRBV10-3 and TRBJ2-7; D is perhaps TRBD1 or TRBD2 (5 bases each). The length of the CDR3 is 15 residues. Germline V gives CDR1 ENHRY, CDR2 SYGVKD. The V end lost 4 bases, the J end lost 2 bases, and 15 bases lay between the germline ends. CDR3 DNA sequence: TGTGCCATCAGTGGGGCCGGGACCGATCCCTACGAGCAGTACTTC. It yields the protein CAISGAGTDPYEQYF.

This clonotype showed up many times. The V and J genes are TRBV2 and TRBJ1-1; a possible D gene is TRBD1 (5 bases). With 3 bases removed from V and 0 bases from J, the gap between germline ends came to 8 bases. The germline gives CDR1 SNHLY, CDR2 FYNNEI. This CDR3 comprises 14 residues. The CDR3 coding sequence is TGTGCCAGCAGTGAGGTAGGGGTGAACACTGAAGCTTTCTTT. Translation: CASSEVGVNTEAFF.

CDR3 DNA: TGCAGCGTTGATAGTACGCGTACAGATACGCAGTATTTT. It yields the protein CSVDSTRTDTQYF. V and J are TRBV29-1 and TRBJ2-3; D remains ambiguous. Trimming took 3 bases from V and 3 from J, leaving 10 bases between them. Germline V lookup: CDR1 SQVTM, CDR2 ANQGSEA. This CDR3 is 13 amino acids long.

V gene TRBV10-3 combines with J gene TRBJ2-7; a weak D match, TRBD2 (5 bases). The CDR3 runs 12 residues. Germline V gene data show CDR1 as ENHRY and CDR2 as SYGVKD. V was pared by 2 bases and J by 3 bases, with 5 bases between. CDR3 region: CAISERGYEQYV. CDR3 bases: TGTGCCATCAGTGAGCGGGGCTACGAGCAGTACGTC.

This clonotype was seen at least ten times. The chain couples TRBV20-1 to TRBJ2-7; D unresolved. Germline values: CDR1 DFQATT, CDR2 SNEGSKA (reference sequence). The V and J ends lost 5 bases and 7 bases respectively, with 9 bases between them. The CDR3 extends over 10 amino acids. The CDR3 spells CSAASVEQYF. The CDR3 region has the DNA TGCAGTGCTGCCTCGGTTGAGCAGTACTTC.

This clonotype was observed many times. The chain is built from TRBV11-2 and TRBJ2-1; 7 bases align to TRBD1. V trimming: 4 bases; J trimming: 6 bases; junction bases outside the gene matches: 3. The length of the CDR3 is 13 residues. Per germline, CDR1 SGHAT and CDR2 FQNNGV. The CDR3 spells CASSSPGGNEQFF. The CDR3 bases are TGTGCCAGCAGCTCCCCAGGGGGCAATGAGCAGTTCTTC. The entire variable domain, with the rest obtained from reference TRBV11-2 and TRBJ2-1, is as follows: EAGVAQSPRYKIIEKRQSVAFWCNPISGHATLYWYQQILGQGPKLLIQFQNNGVVDDSQLPKDRFSAERLKGVDSTLKIQPAKLEDSAVYLCASSSPGGNEQFFGPGTRLTVL.

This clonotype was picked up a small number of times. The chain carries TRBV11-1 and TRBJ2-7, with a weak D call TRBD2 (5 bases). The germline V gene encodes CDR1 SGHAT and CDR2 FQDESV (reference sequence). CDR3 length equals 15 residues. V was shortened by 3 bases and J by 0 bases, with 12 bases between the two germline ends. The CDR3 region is CASSFKRASSYEQYF. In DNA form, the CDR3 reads TGTGCCAGCAGCTTTAAGAGGGCTTCCTCCTACGAGCAGTACTTC.

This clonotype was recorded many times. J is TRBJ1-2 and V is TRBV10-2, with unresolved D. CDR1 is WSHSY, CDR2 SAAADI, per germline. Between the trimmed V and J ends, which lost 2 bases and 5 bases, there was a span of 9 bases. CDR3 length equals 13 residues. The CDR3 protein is CASSEDGGYGYTF. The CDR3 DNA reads TGCGCCAGCAGTGAGGACGGCGGTTATGGCTACACCTTC.

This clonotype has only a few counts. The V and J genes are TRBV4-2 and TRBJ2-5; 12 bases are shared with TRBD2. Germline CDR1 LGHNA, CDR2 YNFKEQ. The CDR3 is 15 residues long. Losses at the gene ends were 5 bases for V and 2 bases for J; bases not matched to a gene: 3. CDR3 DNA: TGTGCCAGCAGCATTCTAGCGGGAGGGCAAGAGACCCAGTACTTC. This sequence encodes CASSILAGGQETQYF.

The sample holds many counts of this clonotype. CDR3 amino acids: CASSLPGKDTQYF. The CDR3 DNA reads as TGTGCCAGCAGTTTACCGGGAAAGGATACGCAGTATTTT. J is TRBJ2-3 and V is TRBV12-3 or TRBV12-4, with a possible D match to TRBD2 (5 bases). There are 13 residues in the CDR3. V was trimmed by 2 bases and J by 6 bases, leaving 9 bases between them.

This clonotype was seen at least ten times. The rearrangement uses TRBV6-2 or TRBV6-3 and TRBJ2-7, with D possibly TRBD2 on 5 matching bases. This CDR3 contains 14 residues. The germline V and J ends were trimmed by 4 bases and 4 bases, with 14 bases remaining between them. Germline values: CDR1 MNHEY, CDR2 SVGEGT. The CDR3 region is CASSSSGIGYEQYV. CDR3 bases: TGTGCCAGCAGTTCCTCGGGGATTGGATACGAGCAGTACGTC.

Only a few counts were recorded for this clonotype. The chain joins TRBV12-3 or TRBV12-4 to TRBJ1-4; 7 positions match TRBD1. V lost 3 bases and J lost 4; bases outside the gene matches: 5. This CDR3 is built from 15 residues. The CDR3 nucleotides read TGTGCCAGCAGTTTTGTGGGACAGCTTAATGAAAAACTGTTTTTT. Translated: CASSFVGQLNEKLFF.

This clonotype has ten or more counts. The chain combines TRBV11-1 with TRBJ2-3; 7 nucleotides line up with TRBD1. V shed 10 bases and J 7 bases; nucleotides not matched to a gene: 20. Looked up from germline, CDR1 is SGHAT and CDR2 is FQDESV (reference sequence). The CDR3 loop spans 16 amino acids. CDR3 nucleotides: TGTGCCACCAGAGCCCACAGGGGATCGGGATTGCATACGCAGTATTTT. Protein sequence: CATRAHRGSGLHTQYF.

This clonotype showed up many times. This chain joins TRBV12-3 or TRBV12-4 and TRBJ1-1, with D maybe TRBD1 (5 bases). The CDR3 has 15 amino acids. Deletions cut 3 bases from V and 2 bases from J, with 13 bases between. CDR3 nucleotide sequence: TGTGCCAGCAGTTTGGGTGACAGTGGAAACACTGAAGCTTTCTTT. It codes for CASSLGDSGNTEAFF.

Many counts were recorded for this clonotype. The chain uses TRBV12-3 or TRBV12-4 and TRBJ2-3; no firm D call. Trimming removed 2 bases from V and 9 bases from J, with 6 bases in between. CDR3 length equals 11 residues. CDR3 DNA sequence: TGTGCCAGCAGTTTATCCGCAACGCAGTATTTT. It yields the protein CASSLSATQYF.